The rows below give T cell receptor beta chains drawn from one sample of a study of blood T cell repertoires in COVID-19. Measured with immunoSEQ multiplex PCR; TCRdb has only the in-frame clones, and not every one. The sample contains under 250,000 clones, 75% to 85% of which appear only once. The sequenced material came from peripheral blood. These receptors were obtained from a human donor in a cohort sampled during active COVID-19. The CDR3 runs from the conserved cysteine through the conserved F or W. The D gene is left open where the match is weak. Rows give clone size only sometimes, using once, few, many, or a class for an expanded clone.

clone_size | j_call | v_call | d_call | cdr3_aa | cdr3_nt
- | TRBJ2-1 | TRBV28 | TRBD1 | CASSRARTGGYNEQFF | TGTGCCAGCAGTCGCGCGAGGACAGGGGGGTACAATGAGCAGTTCTTC
- | TRBJ2-4 | TRBV10-3 | TRBD1 | CAISEGTALENTLRAKNIQYF | TGTGCCATCAGTGAGGGGACAGCCCTTGAAAATACTCTAAGAGCCAAAAACATTCAGTACTTC
- | TRBJ1-5 | TRBV6-2/TRBV6-3 | - | CASSHHNQPQHF | TGTGCCAGCAGCCATCACAATCAGCCCCAGCATTTT
- | TRBJ1-3 | TRBV15 | - | CATSRDTNRGNTIYF | TGTGCCACCAGCAGAGATACGAACCGGGGAAACACCATATATTTT
- | TRBJ2-3 | TRBV24-1 | TRBD2 | CATSDGVGAGGPADTQYF | TGTGCCACCAGTGATGGTGTTGGTGCGGGGGGCCCGGCGGATACGCAGTATTTT
- | TRBJ2-2 | TRBV23-1 | - | CASSPGRRTGELFF | TGCGCCAGCAGTCCAGGCAGACGTACCGGGGAGCTGTTTTTT
- | TRBJ2-7 | TRBV6-5 | - | CASSYGRGTYEQYF | TGTGCCAGCAGTTACGGGCGGGGAACCTACGAGCAGTACTTC
- | TRBJ1-2 | TRBV5-1 | TRBD1 | CASSPGGRSSYGYTF | TGCGCCAGCAGCCCAGGGGGGAGATCATCATATGGCTACACCTTC
- | TRBJ1-1 | TRBV10-3 | - | CAISESAGQGTEAFF | TGTGCCATCAGTGAGTCGGCAGGGCAAGGCACTGAAGCTTTCTTT
- | TRBJ2-5 | TRBV30 | - | CAWSVAGGFETQYF | TGTGCCTGGAGTGTGGCAGGTGGATTCGAGACCCAGTACTTC
- | TRBJ1-3 | TRBV5-4 | TRBD1 | CASSLDRGSHTIYF | TGTGCCAGCAGCTTAGACAGGGGGTCGCACACCATATATTTT
many | TRBJ1-1 | TRBV5-1 | TRBD1 | CASSPRPGTDMNTEAFF | TGCGCCAGCAGCCCCCGTCCCGGGACAGACATGAACACTGAAGCTTTCTTT
once | TRBJ1-2 | TRBV12-3/TRBV12-4 | - | CASRWDTYGYTF | TGTGCCAGCAGATGGGACACCTATGGCTACACCTTC
- | TRBJ2-2 | TRBV2 | TRBD1 | CASSVSAGGTGELFF | TGTGCCAGCAGTGTTTCTGCAGGGGGCACCGGGGAGCTGTTTTTT
- | TRBJ2-7 | TRBV11-1 | TRBD1 | CASSLRGRSYEQYF | TGTGCCAGCAGCCTCAGGGGGCGATCCTACGAGCAGTACTTC
- | TRBJ1-3 | TRBV10-1 | - | CASHPGADGNTIYF | TGCGCCAGCCACCCCGGAGCTGATGGAAACACCATATATTTT
- | TRBJ1-5 | TRBV2 | - | CASSEGRSNQPQHF | TGTGCCAGCAGTGAGGGGCGGAGCAATCAGCCCCAGCATTTT
once | TRBJ2-3 | TRBV5-1 | - | CASSSDGADTQYF | TGCGCCAGCAGCTCGGACGGGGCAGATACGCAGTATTTT
few | TRBJ2-1 | TRBV18 | - | CASSPPGEVEQFF | TGTGCCAGCTCACCACCCGGCGAGGTTGAGCAGTTCTTC
- | TRBJ2-2 | TRBV15 | - | CATSRPNSGWLSGELFF | TGTGCCACCAGCAGACCGAATAGCGGATGGTTGTCCGGGGAGCTGTTTTTT